This TCR beta chain originates from a study of blood T cell repertoires in COVID-19 (dated by TCRdb to 2018 to 2020). Describing the broader study: Samples covering the acute and convalescent phases of COVID-19 were provided by collaborators in the United States, Italy and Spain. The material from the prospective study consisted of cDNA or gDNA derived from T cells, B-cell-depleted T cells, or PBMCs. Subjects who had been exposed to COVID-19, were actively infected with it, or had recovered from it provided the deeply sampled blood TCRbeta repertoires that made up the dataset. The repertoires were released in a freely available public database meant as a resource for research on the immune response to SARS-CoV-2. Samples came from the ongoing ImmuneRACE study (first 160 participants) plus 1,254 subjects from 6 global collaborators. A de-identified subject ID, COVID-19 status, age in years and sex were almost always included in the sample metadata. HLA class I and class II types, where available, came from metadata supplied by the sample provider rather than from assay-based typing.

The immunoSEQ Assay, a bias-controlled multiplex PCR, was used to amplify TCRbeta CDR3 regions from genomic DNA. As for how the authors treated the data: Within the assay, amplification of reference gene primers was used to estimate how many nucleated cells each sample contained. To quantify the absolute abundance of each unique TCRbeta CDR3 rearrangement, sequence reads were collapsed and filtered. For each sample, productive Simpson clonality was calculated by taking the square root of Simpson's diversity index across productive rearrangements. TCRdb retrieved this table from immuneACCESS and kept in-frame rearrangements only. Not all clones are present; in checked studies, unresolved V genes account for under half, and no reason is known for the remainder. D and trimming come from the DNA, and the V and J calls and clone size come from that table. The sample records roughly 250,000 clones, roughly 88% of which are singletons. The ten largest clonotypes hold under 3% of the sample.

Participants in the prospective study were aged about 18 to 95 years, lived in about two dozen United States geographic areas, and enrolled through a virtual design. In the prospective study, cohorts were assigned on the basis of participant-reported clinical history obtained from a screening survey and a study questionnaire. Each participant in the prospective study had whole blood, serum and a nasopharyngeal or oropharyngeal swab collected by mobile phlebotomists. Prospective study participants could optionally give additional blood draws and questionnaires over an approximately 2-month period. Before DNA extraction, blood samples from the prospective study were shipped at room temperature or frozen. Notes on this clone: Its antigen is unknown. No much larger clone is present one base from it, and per-base qualities are unavailable.

What the study reported, not specific to this receptor: The quantity of clinical and demographic metadata differed by source and by participant and was supplied without curation.

The CDR3, from cysteine to phenylalanine, totals 15 residues. CDR3 DNA is the only sequence kept; it has 45 bases, read in frame from the first base. From a lookup of the germline V gene (reference sequence), CDR1 and CDR2 are LNHDA and SQIVND. V lost 3 bases and J lost 1 base, and the count of bases not matched to a germline gene is 2. The sequence is built from TRBV19 and TRBJ2-2; TRBD2 fits 7 bases in the junction. Source material: PBMCs or T cells enriched from blood (not recorded which). The receptor was isolated from a woman aged 40 to 55 with acute COVID-19. The DNA is as follows: TGTGCCAGTAGTATGCTAGCGGAGAACACCGGGGAGCTGTTTTTT. Its protein reads: CASSMLAENTGELFF.